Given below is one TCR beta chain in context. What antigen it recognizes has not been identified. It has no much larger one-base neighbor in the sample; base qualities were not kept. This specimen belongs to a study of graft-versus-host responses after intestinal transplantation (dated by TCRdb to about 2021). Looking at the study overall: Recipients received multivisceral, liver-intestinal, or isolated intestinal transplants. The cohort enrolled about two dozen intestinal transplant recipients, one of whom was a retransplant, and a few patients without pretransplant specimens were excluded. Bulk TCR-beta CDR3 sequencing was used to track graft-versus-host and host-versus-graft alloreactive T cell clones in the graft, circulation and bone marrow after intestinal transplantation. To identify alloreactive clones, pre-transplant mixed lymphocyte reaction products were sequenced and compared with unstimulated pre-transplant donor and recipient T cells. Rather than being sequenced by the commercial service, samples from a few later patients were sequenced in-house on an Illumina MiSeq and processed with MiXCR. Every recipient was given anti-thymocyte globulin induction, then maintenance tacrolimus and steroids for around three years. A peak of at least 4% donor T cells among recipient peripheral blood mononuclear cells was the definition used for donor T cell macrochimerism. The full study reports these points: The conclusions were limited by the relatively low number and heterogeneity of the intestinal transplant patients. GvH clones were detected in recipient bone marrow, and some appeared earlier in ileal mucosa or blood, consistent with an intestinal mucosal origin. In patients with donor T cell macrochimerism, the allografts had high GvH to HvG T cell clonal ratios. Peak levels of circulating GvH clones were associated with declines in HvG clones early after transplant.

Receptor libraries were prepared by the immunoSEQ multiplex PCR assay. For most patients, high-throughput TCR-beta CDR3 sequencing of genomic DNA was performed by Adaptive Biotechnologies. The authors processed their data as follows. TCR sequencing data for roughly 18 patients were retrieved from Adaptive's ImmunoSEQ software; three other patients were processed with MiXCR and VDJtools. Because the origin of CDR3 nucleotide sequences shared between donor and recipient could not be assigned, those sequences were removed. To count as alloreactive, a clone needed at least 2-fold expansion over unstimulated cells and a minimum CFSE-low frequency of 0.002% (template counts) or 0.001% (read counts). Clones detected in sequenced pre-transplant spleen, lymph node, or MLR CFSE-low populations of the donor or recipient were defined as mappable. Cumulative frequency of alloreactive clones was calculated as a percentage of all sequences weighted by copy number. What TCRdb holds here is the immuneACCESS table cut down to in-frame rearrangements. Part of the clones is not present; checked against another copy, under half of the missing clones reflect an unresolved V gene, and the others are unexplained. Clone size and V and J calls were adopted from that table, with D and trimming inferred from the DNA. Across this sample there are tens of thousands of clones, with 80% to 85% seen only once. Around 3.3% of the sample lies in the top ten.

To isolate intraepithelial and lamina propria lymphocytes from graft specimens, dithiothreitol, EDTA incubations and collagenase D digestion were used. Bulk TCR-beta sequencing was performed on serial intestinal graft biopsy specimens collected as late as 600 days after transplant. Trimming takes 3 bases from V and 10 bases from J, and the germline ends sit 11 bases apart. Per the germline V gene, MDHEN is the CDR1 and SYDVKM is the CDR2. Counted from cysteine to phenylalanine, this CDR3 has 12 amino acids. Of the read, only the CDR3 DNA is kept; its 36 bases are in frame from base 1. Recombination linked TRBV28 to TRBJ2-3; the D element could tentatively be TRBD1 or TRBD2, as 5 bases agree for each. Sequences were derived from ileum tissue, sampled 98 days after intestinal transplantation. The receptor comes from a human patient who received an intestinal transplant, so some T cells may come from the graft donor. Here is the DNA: TGTGCCAGCAGTTTTGGGACCTCATCGCAGTATTTT. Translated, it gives CASSFGTSSQYF. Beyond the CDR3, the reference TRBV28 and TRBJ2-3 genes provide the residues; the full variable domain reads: DVKVTQSSRYLVKRTGEKVFLECVQDMDHENMFWYRQDPGLGLRLIYFSYDVKMKEKGDIPEGYSVSREKKERFSLILESASTNQTSMYLCASSFGTSSQYFGPGTRLTVL.